These T cell receptor beta chains were read from a single sample in a study of T cells after yellow fever vaccination. TCRdb fed the 5' RACE reads into MiXCR, producing one record per CDR3 protein. Of roughly 520,000 distinct CDR3 sequences in the sample, less than 25% were seen once. Material: PBMCs, obtained roughly 20 days after the first yellow fever vaccination. The source of these receptors is a man aged 18 to 29 who received the YFV17D yellow fever vaccine. Both conserved end residues are part of each CDR3. The D gene is left open where the match is weak. Rows may omit the clone size; those that give it use once, few, many or a size class.

abundance	v_gene	j_gene	d_gene	CDR3nt	CDR3aa
many	TRBV18	TRBJ2-2	TRBD1	TGTGCCAGCTCACCGACCGGGACAGCTAACACCGGGGAGCTGTTTTTT	CASSPTGTANTGELFF
few	TRBV9	TRBJ1-1	.	TGTGCCAGCAGCGTAGACATTCAGGGCTACACTGAAGCTTTCTTT	CASSVDIQGYTEAFF
.	TRBV19	TRBJ1-1	TRBD1	TGTGCCAGTAGTACAGGGGGTTGGGAGCGAACTGAAGCTTTCTTT	CASSTGGWERTEAFF
many	TRBV12-3/TRBV12-4	TRBJ2-4	.	TGTGCCAGCAGTCCGTCTCGTGGGGTTGGCGGAAACATTCAGTACTTC	CASSPSRGVGGNIQYF
.	TRBV30	TRBJ2-3	TRBD2	TGTGCCTGGAGTGTACCAGTAGCCCAGGCCGGGGGGAAGGACACAGATACGCAGTATTTT	CAWSVPVAQAGGKDTDTQYF
.	TRBV9	TRBJ2-7	TRBD2	TGTGCCAGCAGCTTAGAGCGGGGAGCCACCTACGAGCAGTACTTC	CASSLERGATYEQYF
.	TRBV7-9	TRBJ2-1	.	TGTGCCAGCAGCTTAGTGGCATTTGAGCAGTTCTTC	CASSLVAFEQFF
.	TRBV24-1	TRBJ1-2	.	TGTGCCACCAGTGTTGGCGGAGGCTACACCTTC	CATSVGGGYTF
many	TRBV4-1	TRBJ2-4	.	TGCGCCAGCAGCAAAGAGGAACGGTGGGCAGGCATTCAGTACTTC	CASSKEERWAGIQYF
.	TRBV25-1	TRBJ1-1	.	TGTGCCAGCAGTCCGGGAATCAACACTGAAGCTTTCTTT	CASSPGINTEAFF
few	TRBV5-1	TRBJ1-1	TRBD1	TGCGCCAGCAGCCGGAGACAGGGGTCGAACACTGAAGCTTTCTTT	CASSRRQGSNTEAFF
.	TRBV7-9	TRBJ1-2	.	TGTGCCAGCAGCTTATCCCTCTCTAACTATGGCTACACCTTC	CASSLSLSNYGYTF
.	TRBV28	TRBJ2-1	TRBD1	TGTGCCAGCAGTTCTACCCCAGGGGGCTATGAGCAGTTCTTC	CASSSTPGGYEQFF
.	TRBV5-4	TRBJ2-1	.	TGTGCCAGCAGGCTCCCCGGGGGTGGCGAGCAGTTCTTC	CASRLPGGGEQFF
few	TRBV7-2	TRBJ1-1	.	TGTGCCAGCAGCTTTGAACAGAGGAACACTGAAGCTTTCTTT	CASSFEQRNTEAFF
few	TRBV6-5	TRBJ1-5	.	TGTGCCAGCAGTTATTGGGGAGGCAATCAGCCCCAGCATTTT	CASSYWGGNQPQHF
few	TRBV28	TRBJ2-3	.	TGTGCCAGCAGTTTAGTTCGGAAAGATACGCAGTATTTT	CASSLVRKDTQYF
.	TRBV7-9	TRBJ1-2	.	TGTGCCAGCAGCTTACCCTCGGGGGTAGGGGGCTACACCTTC	CASSLPSGVGGYTF
.	TRBV5-1	TRBJ2-3	.	TGCGCCAGCAGCTTGAGGACGGACCCAGATACGCAGTATTTT	CASSLRTDPDTQYF
few	TRBV11-2	TRBJ2-5	.	TGTGCCAGCAGCTTATCGCCAGTAGATCTGTACTTC	CASSLSPVDLYF
.	TRBV25-1	TRBJ1-3	.	TGTGCCAGCAGTGATGTGAGGGTGCGAAACACCATATATTTT	CASSDVRVRNTIYF
.	TRBV18	TRBJ1-1	.	TGTGCCAGCTCACCTCGCGAGTGGAACACTGAAGCTTTCTTT	CASSPREWNTEAFF
few	TRBV6-1	TRBJ2-5	.	TGTGCCAGCAGTGACGTGGGTATCTCCCAGTACTTC	CASSDVGISQYF
few	TRBV4-3	TRBJ2-5	TRBD1	TGCGCCAGCAGCCAAGACTCTGACAGGGAAGAGACCCAGTACTTC	CASSQDSDREETQYF
.	TRBV20-1	TRBJ1-6	.	TGCAGTGCTAGAGTCGAATCGTCACCCCTCCACTTT	CSARVESSPLHF
many	TRBV10-1	TRBJ1-1	TRBD1	TGCGCCAGCAGTGGGAACAGGGGGAGGACTGAAGCTTTCTTT	CASSGNRGRTEAFF
few	TRBV29-1	TRBJ2-3	TRBD1	TGCAGCGTTGACCGGGGCCGACTCAGGGGGCGCGCAGATACGCAGTATTTT	CSVDRGRLRGRADTQYF
many	TRBV12-3/TRBV12-4	TRBJ2-1	TRBD2	TGTGCCAGCAGTTTAAGCGGGGGGCATCACAATGAGCAGTTCTTC	CASSLSGGHHNEQFF
many	TRBV7-2	TRBJ2-7	TRBD2	TGTGCCAGCAGGCAGCGGGGGTGGGGGCCCTACGAGCAGTACTTC	CASRQRGWGPYEQYF
.	TRBV6-5	TRBJ1-6	TRBD1	TGTGCCAGCAGTTACCCCACGGGACAGGGTAATTCACCCCTCCACTTT	CASSYPTGQGNSPLHF
.	TRBV12-3/TRBV12-4	TRBJ2-7	.	TGTGCCAGCCGCTGGGCGTATACCTACGAGCGGTACTTC	CASRWAYTYERYF
.	TRBV5-4	TRBJ2-7	TRBD2	TGTGCCAGCAGCTTCGCGGGAGGGTCCTACGAGCAGTACTTC	CASSFAGGSYEQYF
.	TRBV10-2	TRBJ2-6	.	TGCGCCAGCAGGGGGGCGCAAGGGGCCAACGTCCTGACTTTC	CASRGAQGANVLTF
few	TRBV7-2	TRBJ1-3	.	TGTGCCAGCAGCTTTTCCAGGGCTGGAAGAAACACCATATATTTT	CASSFSRAGRNTIYF
.	TRBV25-1	TRBJ2-6	TRBD2	TGTGCCAGCAGCCCCCGGGGAGGGCTCAGCTCTGGGGCCAACGTCCTGACTTTC	CASSPRGGLSSGANVLTF
.	TRBV29-1	TRBJ2-5	TRBD2	TGCAGCGTTGGACTAGCGGGGGGCCAGACCCAGTACTTC	CSVGLAGGQTQYF
many	TRBV27	TRBJ2-7	.	TGTGCCAGCAGTTTATGGGGGCGCGAGCAGTACTTC	CASSLWGREQYF
few	TRBV9	TRBJ2-3	TRBD2	TGTGCCAGCAGCGTAGCTGGGCGGGGGAGCACAGATACGCAGTATTTT	CASSVAGRGSTDTQYF
.	TRBV4-1	TRBJ2-5	TRBD2	TGCGCCAGCAGCCAAGTGGGGACTAGCGGTGAGACCCAGTACTTC	CASSQVGTSGETQYF
few	TRBV7-9	TRBJ2-7	TRBD1	TGTGCCAGCAGCTTCCGGGACAGGGGGCGAGGGGAGCAGTACTTC	CASSFRDRGRGEQYF
.	TRBV5-1	TRBJ1-1	.	TGCGCCAGCAGCACTGGGAGGGGCACTGAAGCTTTCTTT	CASSTGRGTEAFF